The sample holds one count of the clone carrying this TCR beta chain. Its antigen remains unidentified. The source of the sample is a study of CD4 T cells in relation to SARS-CoV-2 and coronaviruses. The protocol was immunoSEQ multiplex PCR, while the TCRdb copy is restricted to in-frame clones and leaves out a portion. The sample shows about 29,000 clones, 76% of them seen only once. The unexposed donors gave CD4+ T cells in about 2011-2018, prior to COVID-19. After roughly ten days of culture, CD4+ T cells were isolated. This CDR3 has 15 residues. The V and J ends lost 1 base and 0 bases respectively, with 10 bases between them. CDR1 and CDR2 (germline): SEHNR, FQNEAQ (reference sequence).

The receptor's source is a human donor in good health. The chain carries TRBV7-9 and TRBJ2-7; either TRBD1 or TRBD2 may fit D (6 bases each). Sequenced sample: CD4+ T cells from PBMCs, cultured in vitro. The CDR3 protein is CASSLGGGLSYEQYF. The CDR3 DNA follows: TGTGCCAGCAGCTTAGGAGGGGGGCTCTCCTACGAGCAGTACTTC.